This TCR beta chain was observed in a study of blood T cell repertoires in COVID-19. Clones were sequenced by immunoSEQ multiplex PCR, and TCRdb holds only the in-frame ones, with some missing. The sample lists under 200,000 clones; around 82% were seen once. The CDR3 sequence is 18 residues long. Trimming took 0 bases from V and 1 from J, leaving 16 bases between them. Germline CDR1 reads LNHNV; CDR2 reads YYDKDF (reference sequence). The sequencing sample was made of peripheral blood. The chain uses TRBV15 and TRBJ2-1; no definite D call. The TCR originated in a woman older than 75 with acute or convalescent COVID-19. CDR3 in amino acids: CATSRDYSGLGSYNEQFF. DNA for the CDR3: TGTGCCACCAGCAGAGATTACTCAGGCTTGGGTTCCTACAATGAGCAGTTCTTC.